This T cell receptor beta chain came from a study of blood T cell repertoires in COVID-19. Study-wide background: Samples taken during acute and convalescent COVID-19 were collected in the United States, Italy and Spain. Sources were T cells, B-cell-depleted T cells, or PBMCs; the material itself was cDNA or gDNA.

The V segment lost 4 bases and the J segment 8 bases; nucleotides outside the gene matches: 7. The germline CDR1 and CDR2 sequences are SEHNR and FQNEAQ (reference sequence). The CDR3 consists of 14 residues. Per the authors' pipeline: Amplifying reference gene primers gave estimates of nucleated cell counts. The protocol was immunoSEQ multiplex PCR, while the TCRdb copy is restricted to in-frame clones and leaves out a portion. Clonal size and the V and J genes are those of that table, whereas D and trimming came from the DNA. The sample includes a few hundred thousand clones, about 91% seen only once; the top ten take roughly 5%.

The sequence derives from a woman aged 40 to 50 who had recovered from COVID-19. The chain joins TRBV7-9 to TRBJ1-4; 7 bases align to TRBD1. Sequencing used peripheral blood. CDR3 residues: CASSYSGTAEKLFF. The CDR3 nucleotides read TGTGCCAGCAGCTACTCCGGGACAGCGGAAAAACTGTTTTTT.